The T cell receptor beta chain described here comes from a study of lymphopenia after photon versus proton radiotherapy (dated by TCRdb to between 2018 and 2021). Turning to the overall study: The immunological effects of photon versus proton radiation therapy were compared in patients with gastrointestinal tumors who developed high-grade lymphopenia. The cohort included roughly 18 patients with gastrointestinal tumors who developed lymphopenia after receiving either photon or proton therapy. The study aimed to characterize how the two radiation modalities differ in their impact on the immune system. Results and caveats for the whole study, not just this receptor: During treatment, patients who received photon therapy lost naive T cells and TCR diversity and gained effector/memory populations, whereas patients who received proton therapy remained relatively stable. Among patients across the cohort who died, overall survival time showed an inverse correlation with a larger post-nadir drop in TCR diversity. After the lymphocyte count nadir, oligoclonal expansion, especially of CD8+ Temra cells, was observed in photon-treated repertoires, and the drop in diversity was driven by this expansion. The survival association was assessed only in patients who died, and the authors presented better survival with proton therapy as a possibility rather than a demonstrated result.

Library preparation employed the immunoSEQ multiplex PCR assay. Alongside multiparametric flow cytometry, deep sequencing of rearranged TCR beta loci was used to profile the T cell repertoires. The table comes from immuneACCESS by way of TCRdb, which keeps in-frame sequences with V and J called. Part of the clones is missing from these tables; in studies checked, under half for an unresolved V gene and the rest for unknown reasons. The sample yields tens of thousands of clones; about 88% were counted once. The leading ten clones occupy approximately 2% of the sample. Turning to this clone: What antigen it recognizes has not been identified. Base qualities are missing; no much larger clone stands one base away.

The germline V gene (reference sequence) sets CDR1 to SGHNT and CDR2 to YYREEE. Trimming removed 4 bases from V and 0 bases from J, leaving 12 bases between the germline ends. Counted from cysteine to phenylalanine, this CDR3 has 15 amino acids. Just CDR3 DNA is preserved here, 45 bases in frame from base 1. This receptor was taken from a man aged 55 to 70 with pancreatic cancer. The rearranged segments are TRBV5-4 and TRBJ2-3; a confident D gene designation cannot be given. The sample here was peripheral blood, taken from a patient treated with proton-based radiotherapy. The CDR3 is CASSPIGRSTDTQYF. Here is the DNA: TGTGCCAGCAGCCCCATCGGACGTAGCACAGATACGCAGTATTTT.